This TCR beta chain was obtained from a study of cytomegalovirus exposure and HLA in healthy donors. Study at large: The 95 to 150 validation repertoires, a later analysis reported, used the same platform as the approximately 630 first-cohort repertoires. Whole-study findings and limits: Usually a TCR sequence was rare, but some public TCRs were found in many donors. The study flagged roughly 150 TCR beta chains as cytomegalovirus-associated. A few chains tied to CMV proved CMV antigen-specific in vitro.

TCRdb's copy holds only in-frame clones and misses some; the assay was immunoSEQ multiplex PCR. Here the sample spans 150,000 to 200,000 clones, roughly 91% being singletons. With respect to this clone: The antigen is not known.

The CDR3 is 14 residues long. Trimming cost V 4 bases and J 3 bases, with 13 bases left between them. Germline V gene lookup returns CDR1 SGHAT and CDR2 FQNNGV. The chain couples TRBV11-2 to TRBJ2-7; a possible D gene is TRBD1 (6 bases). This clonotype was obtained from a young woman in good health and CMV-seropositive. The sequenced sample consisted of PBMCs. CDR3 loop: CASSSIGTLYEQYF. Written as DNA, the CDR3 is TGTGCCAGCAGCTCCATCGGGACACTCTACGAGCAGTACTTC.